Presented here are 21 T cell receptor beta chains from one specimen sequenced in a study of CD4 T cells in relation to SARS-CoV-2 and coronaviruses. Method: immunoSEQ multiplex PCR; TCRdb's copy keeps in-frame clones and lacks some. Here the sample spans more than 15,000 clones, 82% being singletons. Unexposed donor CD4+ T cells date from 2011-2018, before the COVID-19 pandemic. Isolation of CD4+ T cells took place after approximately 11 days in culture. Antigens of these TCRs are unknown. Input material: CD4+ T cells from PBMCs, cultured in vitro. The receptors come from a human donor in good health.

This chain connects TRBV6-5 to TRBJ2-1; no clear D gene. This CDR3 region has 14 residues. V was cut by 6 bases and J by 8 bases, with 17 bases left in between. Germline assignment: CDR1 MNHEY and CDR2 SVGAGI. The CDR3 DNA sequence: TGTGCCAGCAGGTGGAGCCATAGGAGCGATGAGCAGTTCTTC. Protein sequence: CASRWSHRSDEQFF.

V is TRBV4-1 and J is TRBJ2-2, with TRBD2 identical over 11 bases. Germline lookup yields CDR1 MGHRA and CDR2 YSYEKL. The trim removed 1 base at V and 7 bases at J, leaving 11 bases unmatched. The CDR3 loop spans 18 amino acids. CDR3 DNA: TGCGCCAGCAGCCAAGGGGGTTTAGCGGGGGGGCCGGTCGGGGAGCTGTTTTTT. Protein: CASSQGGLAGGPVGELFF.

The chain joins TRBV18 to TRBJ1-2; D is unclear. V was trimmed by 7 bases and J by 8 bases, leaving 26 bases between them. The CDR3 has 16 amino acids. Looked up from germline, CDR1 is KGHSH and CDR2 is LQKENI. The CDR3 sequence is CASFSNLERAGRGYTF. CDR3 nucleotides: TGTGCCAGCTTCTCAAATTTGGAAAGGGCGGGGAGAGGCTACACCTTC. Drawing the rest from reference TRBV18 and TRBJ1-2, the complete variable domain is NAGVMQNPRHLVRRRGQEARLRCSPMKGHSHVYWYRQLPEEGLKFMVYLQKENIIDESGMPKERFSAEFPKEGPSILRIQQVVRGDSAAYFCASFSNLERAGRGYTFGSGTRLTVV.

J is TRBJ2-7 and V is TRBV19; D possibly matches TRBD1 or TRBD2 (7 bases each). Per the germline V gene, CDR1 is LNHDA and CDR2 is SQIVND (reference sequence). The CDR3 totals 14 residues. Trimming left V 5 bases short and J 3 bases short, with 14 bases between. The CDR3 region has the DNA TGTGCCAGTAGTTCCAGGGGGGGAGACTACGAGCAGTACTTC. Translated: CASSSRGGDYEQYF.

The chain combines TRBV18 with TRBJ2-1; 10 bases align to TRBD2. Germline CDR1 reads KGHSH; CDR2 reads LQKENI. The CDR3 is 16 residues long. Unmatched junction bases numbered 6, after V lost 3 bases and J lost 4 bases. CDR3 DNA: TGTGCCAGCTCACCCGATCTAGCGGGAGCTTACAATGAGCAGTTCTTC. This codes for CASSPDLAGAYNEQFF. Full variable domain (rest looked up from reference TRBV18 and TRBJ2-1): NAGVMQNPRHLVRRRGQEARLRCSPMKGHSHVYWYRQLPEEGLKFMVYLQKENIIDESGMPKERFSAEFPKEGPSILRIQQVVRGDSAAYFCASSPDLAGAYNEQFFGPGTRLTVL.

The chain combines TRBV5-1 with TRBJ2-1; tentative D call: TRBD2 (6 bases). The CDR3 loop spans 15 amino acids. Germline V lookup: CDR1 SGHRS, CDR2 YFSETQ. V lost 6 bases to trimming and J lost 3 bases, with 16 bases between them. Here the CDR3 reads CASTVSTGDYNEQFF. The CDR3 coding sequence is TGCGCCAGCACCGTTTCCACGGGGGACTACAATGAGCAGTTCTTC.

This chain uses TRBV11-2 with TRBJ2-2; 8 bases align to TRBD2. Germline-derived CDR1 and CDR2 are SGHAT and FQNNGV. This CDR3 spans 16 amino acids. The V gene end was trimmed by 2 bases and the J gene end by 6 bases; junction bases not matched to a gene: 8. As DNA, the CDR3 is TGTGCCAGCAGCTTAAGGCTAACGGGAGGGCCCGGGGAGCTGTTTTTT. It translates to CASSLRLTGGPGELFF.

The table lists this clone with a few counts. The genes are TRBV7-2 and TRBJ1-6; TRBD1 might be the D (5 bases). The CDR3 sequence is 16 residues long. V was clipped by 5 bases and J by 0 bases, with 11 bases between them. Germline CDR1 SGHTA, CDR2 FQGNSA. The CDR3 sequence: CASSTRTHSYNSPLHF. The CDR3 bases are TGTGCCAGCAGCACGCGGACACACTCCTATAATTCACCCCTCCACTTT.

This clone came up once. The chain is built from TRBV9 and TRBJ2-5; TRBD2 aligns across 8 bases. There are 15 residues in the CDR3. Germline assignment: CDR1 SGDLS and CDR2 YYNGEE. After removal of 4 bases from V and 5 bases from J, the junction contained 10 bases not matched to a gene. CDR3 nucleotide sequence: TGTGCCAGCAGCCCCACGGGGGGGGTGCGGGAGACCCAGTACTTC. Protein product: CASSPTGGVRETQYF.

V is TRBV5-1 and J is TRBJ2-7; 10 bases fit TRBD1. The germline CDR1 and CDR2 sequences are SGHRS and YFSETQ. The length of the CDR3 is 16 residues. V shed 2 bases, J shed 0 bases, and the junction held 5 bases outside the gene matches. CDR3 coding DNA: TGCGCCAGCAGCTTAAGGGACAGGGGACCCTCCTACGAGCAGTACTTC. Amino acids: CASSLRDRGPSYEQYF.

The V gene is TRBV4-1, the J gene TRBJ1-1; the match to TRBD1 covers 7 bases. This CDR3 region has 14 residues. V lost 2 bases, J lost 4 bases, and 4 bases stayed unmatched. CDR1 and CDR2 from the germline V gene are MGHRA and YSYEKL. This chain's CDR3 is CASSQPGQRTEAFF. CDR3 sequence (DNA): TGCGCCAGCAGCCAACCGGGACAGCGCACTGAAGCTTTCTTT.

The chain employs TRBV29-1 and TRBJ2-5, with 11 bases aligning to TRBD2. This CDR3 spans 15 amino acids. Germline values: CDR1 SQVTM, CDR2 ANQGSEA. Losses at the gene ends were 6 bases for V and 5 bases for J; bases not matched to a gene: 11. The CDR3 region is CSVHRTSGRRETQYF. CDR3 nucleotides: TGCAGCGTCCATCGGACTAGCGGGCGTCGGGAGACCCAGTACTTC.

The CDR3 reads CASSPERGSHEQYF. In DNA, the CDR3 is TGCGCCAGCAGCCCAGAGCGGGGGTCGCACGAGCAGTACTTC. The chain joins TRBV5-1 to TRBJ2-7, with TRBD2 matching 8 bases. The CDR3 is made up of 14 amino acids. V gave up 4 bases and J gave up 5 bases; unmatched junction bases: 8. The germline CDR1 and CDR2 sequences are SGHRS and YFSETQ.

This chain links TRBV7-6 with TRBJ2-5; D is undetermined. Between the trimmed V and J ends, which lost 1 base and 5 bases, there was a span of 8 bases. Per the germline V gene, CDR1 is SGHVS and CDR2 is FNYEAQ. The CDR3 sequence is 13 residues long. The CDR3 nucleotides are TGTGCCAGCAGCTTAGAATATGGGGAGACCCAGTACTTC. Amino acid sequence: CASSLEYGETQYF.

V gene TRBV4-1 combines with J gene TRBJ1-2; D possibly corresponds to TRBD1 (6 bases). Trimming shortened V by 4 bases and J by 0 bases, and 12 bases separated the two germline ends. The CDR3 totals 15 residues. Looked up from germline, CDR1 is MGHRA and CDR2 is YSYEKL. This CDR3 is CASSRPGHTNYGYTF. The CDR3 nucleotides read TGCGCCAGCAGCCGCCCGGGACACACTAACTATGGCTACACCTTC.

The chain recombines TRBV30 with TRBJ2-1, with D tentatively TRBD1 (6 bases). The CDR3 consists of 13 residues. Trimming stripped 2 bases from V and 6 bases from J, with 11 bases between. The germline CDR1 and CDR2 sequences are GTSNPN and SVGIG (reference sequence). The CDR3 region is CAWSQGFGNEQFF. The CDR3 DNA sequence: TGTGCCTGGAGTCAGGGGTTCGGCAATGAGCAGTTCTTC.

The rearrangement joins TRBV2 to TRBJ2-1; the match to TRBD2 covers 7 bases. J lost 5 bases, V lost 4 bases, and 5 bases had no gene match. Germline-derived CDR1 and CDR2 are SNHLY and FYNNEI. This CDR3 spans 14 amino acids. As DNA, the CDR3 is TGTGCCAGCAGTGGCCGGGACTATAACAATGAGCAGTTCTTC. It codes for CASSGRDYNNEQFF.

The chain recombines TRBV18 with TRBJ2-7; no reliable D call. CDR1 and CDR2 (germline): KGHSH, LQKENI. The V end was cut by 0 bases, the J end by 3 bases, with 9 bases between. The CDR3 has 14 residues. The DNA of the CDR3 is TGTGCCAGCTCACCACCGGGCAACAGCTACGAGCAGTACTTC. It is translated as CASSPPGNSYEQYF.

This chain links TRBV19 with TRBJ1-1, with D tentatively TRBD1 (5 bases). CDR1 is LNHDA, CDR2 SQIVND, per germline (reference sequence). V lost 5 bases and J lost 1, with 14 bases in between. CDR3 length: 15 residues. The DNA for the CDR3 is TGTGCCAGTAGTGAGGCAGGGTATGGGAACACTGAAGCTTTCTTT. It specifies CASSEAGYGNTEAFF.

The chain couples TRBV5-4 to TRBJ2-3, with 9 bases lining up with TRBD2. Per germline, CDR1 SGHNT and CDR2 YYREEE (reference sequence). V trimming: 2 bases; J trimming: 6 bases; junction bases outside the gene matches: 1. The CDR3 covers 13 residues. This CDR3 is CASSLSGGDTQYF. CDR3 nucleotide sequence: TGTGCCAGCAGCTTAAGCGGGGGGGATACGCAGTATTTT.

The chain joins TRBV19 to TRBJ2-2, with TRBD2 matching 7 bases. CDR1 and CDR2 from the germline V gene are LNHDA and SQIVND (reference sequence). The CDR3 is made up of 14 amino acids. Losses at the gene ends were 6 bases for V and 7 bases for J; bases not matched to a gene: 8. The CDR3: CASRGGYPGGELFF. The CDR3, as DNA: TGTGCCAGTAGGGGGGGGTATCCGGGCGGGGAGCTGTTTTTT.